The clone carrying this T cell receptor (beta chain) was picked up one time. Assay: immunoSEQ multiplex PCR; the TCRdb copy retains only in-frame clones and omits some. This sample has roughly 150,000 clones, with roughly 80% found just once. The sample originates from a study of blood T cell repertoires in COVID-19. The CDR3 contains 15 residues. Germline V gene lookup returns CDR1 MNHEY and CDR2 SVGEGT. Trimming took 2 bases from V and 7 from J; bases not matched to a gene: 4. The V and J genes are TRBV6-2 or TRBV6-3 and TRBJ1-4, with 10 nucleotides matching TRBD1. The sequence was obtained from an elderly woman with acute or convalescent COVID-19. Sequencing input: peripheral blood. The chain's CDR3 is CASSYVGTGAEKLFF. The CDR3 DNA sequence: TGTGCCAGCAGTTACGTCGGGACAGGGGCTGAAAAACTGTTTTTT.